The entry below gives a single TCR beta chain sequence along with its context. The data were obtained in a study of blood T cell repertoires in COVID-19. Study in general: Samples representing acute and convalescent COVID-19 were sourced from the United States, Italy and Spain. Nucleic acid was either cDNA or gDNA, and it came from T cells, B-cell-depleted T cells, or PBMCs.

V was pared by 6 bases and J by 0 bases, with 3 bases of the junction left unmatched. The CDR3 length is 14 residues. Germline loops: CDR1 SQVTM, CDR2 ANQGSEA. Original methodology: For nucleated cells, counts were estimated from reference gene primer amplification. TCRdb's table, derived via immunoSEQ multiplex PCR, lists solely in-frame clones and lacks some. V, J and clone size are taken as reported in that table, and D and trimming were inferred from the DNA itself. The profile shows around 320,000 clones, approximately 86% of them singletons. The TCR sequence derives from a man aged 18-30 years with active or convalescent COVID-19. What was sequenced was peripheral blood. The chain carries TRBV29-1 and TRBJ1-4; 8 bases line up with TRBD1. The CDR3: CSVGQDATNEKLFF. The CDR3 DNA reads as TGCAGCGTGGGACAGGATGCAACTAATGAAAAACTGTTTTTT.